This T cell receptor beta chain was identified during a study of cytomegalovirus exposure and HLA in healthy donors. A remark on this clone: Its target is not known.

V was clipped by 7 bases and J by 0 bases, with 7 bases between them. CDR3 length: 12 amino acids. Germline CDR1 and CDR2: ENHRY and SYGVKD. Both 60 Vbeta primers and 13 Jbeta primers went into the PCR. Libraries were prepared by immunoSEQ multiplex PCR; TCRdb keeps only in-frame clonotypes and omits some of them. The sample yields 100,000 or so clones, roughly 75% seen once. General observations from the study: Researchers reported in a later analysis that a missense DCLRE1C variant was tied to TCR beta V- and J-gene trimming. The classifier reportedly diagnosed cytomegalovirus status with high sensitivity and specificity.

This chain connects TRBV10-3 to TRBJ2-7; no firm D call. This TCR derives from a woman younger than 30 in good health and CMV-seropositive. Input material: PBMCs. The CDR3 is CAIKASSYEQYF. DNA of the CDR3: TGTGCCATCAAGGCTAGCTCCTACGAGCAGTACTTC.